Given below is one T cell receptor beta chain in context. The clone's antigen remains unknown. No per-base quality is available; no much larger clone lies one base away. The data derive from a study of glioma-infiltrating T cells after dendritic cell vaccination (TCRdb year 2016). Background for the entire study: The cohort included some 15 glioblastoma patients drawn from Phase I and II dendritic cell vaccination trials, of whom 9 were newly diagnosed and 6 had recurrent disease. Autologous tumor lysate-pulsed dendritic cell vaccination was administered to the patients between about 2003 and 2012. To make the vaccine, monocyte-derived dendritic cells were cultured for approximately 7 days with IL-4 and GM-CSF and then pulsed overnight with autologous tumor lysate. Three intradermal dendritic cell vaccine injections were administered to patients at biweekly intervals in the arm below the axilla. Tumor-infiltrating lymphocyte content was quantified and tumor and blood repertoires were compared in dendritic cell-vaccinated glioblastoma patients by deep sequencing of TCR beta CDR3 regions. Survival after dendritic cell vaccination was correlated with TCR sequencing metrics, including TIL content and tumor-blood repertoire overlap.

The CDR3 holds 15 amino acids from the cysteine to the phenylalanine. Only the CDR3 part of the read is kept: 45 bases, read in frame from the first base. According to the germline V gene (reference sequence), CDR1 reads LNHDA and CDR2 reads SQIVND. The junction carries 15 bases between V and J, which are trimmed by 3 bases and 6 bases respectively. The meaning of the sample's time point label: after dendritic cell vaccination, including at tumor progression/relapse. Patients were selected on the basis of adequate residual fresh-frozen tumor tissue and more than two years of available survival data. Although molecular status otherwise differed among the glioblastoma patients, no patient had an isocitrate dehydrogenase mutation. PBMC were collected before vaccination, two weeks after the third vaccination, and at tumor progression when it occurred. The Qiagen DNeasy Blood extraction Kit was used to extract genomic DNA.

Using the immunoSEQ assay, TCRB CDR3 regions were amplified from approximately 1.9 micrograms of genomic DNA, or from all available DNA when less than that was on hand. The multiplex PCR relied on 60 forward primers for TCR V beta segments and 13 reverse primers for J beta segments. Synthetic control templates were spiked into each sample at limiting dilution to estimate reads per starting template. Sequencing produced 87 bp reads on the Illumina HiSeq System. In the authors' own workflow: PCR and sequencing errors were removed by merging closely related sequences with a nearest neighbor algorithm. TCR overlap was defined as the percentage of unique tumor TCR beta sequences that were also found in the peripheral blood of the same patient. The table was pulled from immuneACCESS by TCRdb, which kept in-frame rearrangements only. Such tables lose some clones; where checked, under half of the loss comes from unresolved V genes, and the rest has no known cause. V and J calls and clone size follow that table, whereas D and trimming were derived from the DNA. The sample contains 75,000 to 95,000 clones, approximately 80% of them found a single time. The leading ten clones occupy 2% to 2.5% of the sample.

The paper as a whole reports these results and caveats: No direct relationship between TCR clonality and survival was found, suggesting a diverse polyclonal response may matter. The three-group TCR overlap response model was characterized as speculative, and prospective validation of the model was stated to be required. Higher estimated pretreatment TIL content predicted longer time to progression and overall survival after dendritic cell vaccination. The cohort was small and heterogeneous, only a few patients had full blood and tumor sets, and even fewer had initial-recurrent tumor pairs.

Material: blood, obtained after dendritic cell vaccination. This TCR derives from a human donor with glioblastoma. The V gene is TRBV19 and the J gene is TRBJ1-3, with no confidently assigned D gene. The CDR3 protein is CASSIYPTKENTIYF. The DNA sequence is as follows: TGTGCCAGTAGTATTTACCCTACCAAAGAAAACACCATATATTTT.